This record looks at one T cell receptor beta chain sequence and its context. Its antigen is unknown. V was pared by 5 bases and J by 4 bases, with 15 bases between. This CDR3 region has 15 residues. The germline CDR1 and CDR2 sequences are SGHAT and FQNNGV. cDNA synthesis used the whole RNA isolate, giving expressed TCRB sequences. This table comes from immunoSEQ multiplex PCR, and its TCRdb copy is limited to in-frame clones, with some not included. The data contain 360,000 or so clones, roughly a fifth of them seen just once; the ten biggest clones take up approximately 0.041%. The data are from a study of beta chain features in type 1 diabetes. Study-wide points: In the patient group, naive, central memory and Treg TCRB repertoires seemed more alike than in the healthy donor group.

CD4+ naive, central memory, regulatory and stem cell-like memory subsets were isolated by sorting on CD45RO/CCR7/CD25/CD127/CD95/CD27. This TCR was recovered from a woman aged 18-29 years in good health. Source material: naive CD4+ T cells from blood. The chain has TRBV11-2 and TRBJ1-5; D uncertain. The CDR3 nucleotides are TGTGCCAGCAGCCTTCGTGAAGGACTGAATCAGCCCCAGCATTTT. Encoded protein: CASSLREGLNQPQHF.